The 29 T cell receptor beta chains below come from one sample, sequenced in a study of blood T cell repertoires in COVID-19. Measured with immunoSEQ multiplex PCR; TCRdb has only the in-frame clones, and not every one. The repertoire has 150,000 to 200,000 clones, about 78% of them found once; the top ten carry 15% to 20%. Sequenced sample: PBMCs or T cells enriched from blood (not recorded which). These receptors were obtained from a woman aged 45 to 65 who had recovered from COVID-19.

The gene calls are TRBV30 and TRBJ1-2, with D possibly matching TRBD1 (6 bases). Per the germline V gene, CDR1 is GTSNPN and CDR2 is SVGIG (reference sequence). Trimming stripped 3 bases from V and 2 bases from J, with 10 bases between. The CDR3 contains 13 residues. Here the CDR3 reads CAWRRGQNYGYTF. The CDR3, as DNA: TGTGCCTGGAGGCGAGGACAGAACTATGGCTACACCTTC.

The J gene is TRBJ1-4, the V gene TRBV11-1, with 8 bases that match TRBD1. Trimming took 4 bases from V and 7 from J; bases not matched to a gene: 8. The germline CDR1 and CDR2 sequences are SGHAT and FQDESV (reference sequence). CDR3 length: 15 amino acids. The CDR3 here is CASSSTGQGSEKLFF. The CDR3 DNA follows: TGTGCCAGCAGCTCAACCGGACAGGGCAGTGAAAAACTGTTTTTT.

The chain has TRBV15 and TRBJ2-4; D unclear. CDR1 LNHNV and CDR2 YYDKDF come from the germline V gene (reference sequence). Trimming pared 1 base from V and 3 bases from J, leaving 13 bases between. The CDR3 is 16 residues long. The CDR3 spells CATSRGQTLDKNIQYF. CDR3 nucleotide sequence: TGTGCCACCAGCAGAGGGCAGACCCTAGACAAAAACATTCAGTACTTC.

The rearrangement joins TRBV6-2 or TRBV6-3 to TRBJ2-1; 12 nucleotides line up with TRBD2. V was pared by 1 base and J by 8 bases, with 6 bases of the junction left unmatched. The germline V gene has CDR1 MNHEY and CDR2 SVGEGT. This CDR3 is built from 16 residues. For the CDR3, the DNA is TGTGCCAGCAGTTACTGGTCTAGCGGGAGGGTGGATGAGCAGTTCTTC. Residues: CASSYWSSGRVDEQFF.

V is TRBV30 and J is TRBJ1-5, with a tentative D call TRBD1 (5 bases). This CDR3 comprises 13 residues. CDR1 and CDR2 from the germline V gene are GTSNPN and SVGIG (reference sequence). Trimming cost V 6 bases and J 1 base, with 10 bases left between them. This chain's CDR3 is CACRRGSNQPQHF. The CDR3 bases are TGTGCCTGTAGAAGGGGCAGCAATCAGCCCCAGCATTTT.

The chain is built from TRBV2 and TRBJ1-5; D remains unclear. The CDR3 extends over 14 amino acids. V was pared by 0 bases and J by 7 bases, with 10 bases between. CDR1 is SNHLY, CDR2 FYNNEI, per germline. The CDR3 sequence: CASSEAEGRQPQHF. CDR3 in DNA: TGTGCCAGCAGTGAAGCAGAGGGAAGACAGCCCCAGCATTTT. Full variable domain (rest looked up from reference TRBV2 and TRBJ1-5): EPEVTQTPSHQVTQMGQEVILRCVPISNHLYFYWYRQILGQKVEFLVSFYNNEISEKSEIFDDQFSVERPDGSNFTLKIRSTKLEDSAMYFCASSEAEGRQPQHFGDGTRLSIL.

The chain joins TRBV4-2 to TRBJ2-3; 7 bases align to TRBD2. J lost 3 bases, V lost 0 bases, and 6 bases had no gene match. The germline CDR1 and CDR2 sequences are LGHNA and YNFKEQ. The CDR3 extends over 16 amino acids. CDR3 loop: CASSQDGLDMTDTQYF. Written as DNA, the CDR3 is TGTGCCAGCAGCCAAGACGGACTAGATATGACAGATACGCAGTATTTT.

The chain couples TRBV30 to TRBJ1-1; D call uncertain. With 1 base removed from V and 6 bases from J, the gap between germline ends came to 6 bases. Germline V CDR1 and CDR2: GTSNPN, SVGIG (reference sequence). The CDR3 has 11 amino acids. CDR3 nucleotides: TGTGCCTGGAGTGGAGGTTCTGAAGCTTTCTTT. Amino acid sequence: CAWSGGSEAFF.

The CDR3 DNA follows: TGTGCCAGCAGCCCGCGGGACAGGCCCAACACCGGGGAGCTGTTTTTT. It encodes CASSPRDRPNTGELFF. The rearrangement links TRBV7-9 to TRBJ2-2; TRBD1 matches 8 bases. Germline assignment: CDR1 SEHNR and CDR2 FQNEAQ (reference sequence). The junction had 7 bases not matched to a gene; V was cut back by 5 bases and J by 2 bases. The CDR3 covers 16 residues.

The V call is TRBV6-2 or TRBV6-3, the J call TRBJ1-3, with a possible D match to TRBD1 (5 bases). This CDR3 has 15 amino acids. CDR1 and CDR2 (germline): MNHEY, SVGEGT. Trimming cost V 4 bases and J 1 base, with 11 bases left between them. The CDR3 reads CASSSLTASGNTIYF. The CDR3 nucleotides are TGTGCCAGCAGTTCCTTGACAGCTTCTGGAAACACCATATATTTT.

This chain links TRBV12-3 or TRBV12-4 with TRBJ1-2; a possible D gene is TRBD1 (5 bases). V lost 3 bases and J lost 6, with 11 bases in between. The CDR3 loop spans 13 amino acids. CDR3 nucleotides: TGTGCCAGCAGTTTCTCAGGGTTCGATGGCTACACCTTC. This gives the protein CASSFSGFDGYTF.

The rearrangement links TRBV4-3 to TRBJ2-3; D is perhaps TRBD2 (5 bases). The CDR3 is 12 amino acids. CDR1 is LGHNA, CDR2 YSLEER, per germline. Trimming pared 0 bases from V and 9 bases from J, leaving 7 bases between. The CDR3 spells CASSQDGVTQYF. The CDR3 DNA follows: TGCGCCAGCAGCCAAGACGGGGTCACGCAGTATTTT.

This clone occurred a few times. The V and J genes are TRBV29-1 and TRBJ1-1, with TRBD1 matching 10 bases. Germline-derived CDR1 and CDR2 are SQVTM and ANQGSEA. The CDR3 is 13 residues long. Trimming cost V 7 bases and J 1 base; bases outside gene matches: 3. CDR3 sequence: CSGQGAENTEAFF. The CDR3 nucleotides are TGCAGCGGACAGGGGGCGGAGAACACTGAAGCTTTCTTT. Variable domain in full (rest from reference TRBV29-1 and TRBJ1-1): SAVISQKPSRDICQRGTSLTIQCQVDSQVTMMFWYRQQPGQSLTLIATANQGSEATYESGFVIDKFPISRPNLTFSTLTVSNMSPEDSSIYLCSGQGAENTEAFFGQGTRLTVV.

This chain uses TRBV2 with TRBJ2-7; tentative D call: TRBD2 (5 bases). From germline, CDR1 is SNHLY and CDR2 FYNNEI. V was shortened by 6 bases and J by 6 bases, with 18 bases between the two germline ends. The CDR3 runs 14 residues. The CDR3 loop is CASSRPGVGGEQYF. As DNA, the CDR3 is TGTGCCAGCAGCCGTCCGGGTGTCGGAGGCGAGCAGTACTTC.

The V and J genes are TRBV5-1 and TRBJ2-6, with TRBD1 as a possible D gene (5 bases). The CDR3 is made up of 19 amino acids. The germline CDR1 and CDR2 sequences are SGHRS and YFSETQ. Deletions cut 0 bases from V and 4 bases from J, with 20 bases between. The DNA of the CDR3 is TGCGCCAGCAGCTTGGCCCCCCAGGGAAGGGGATTGGGGGCCAACGTCCTGACTTTC. Its translation: CASSLAPQGRGLGANVLTF.

The chain combines TRBV7-9 with TRBJ2-5; D gene ambiguous. The CDR3 is made up of 14 amino acids. V was shortened by 5 bases and J by 11 bases, with 21 bases between the two germline ends. Germline V gene lookup returns CDR1 SEHNR and CDR2 FQNEAQ (reference sequence). CDR3 DNA sequence: TGTGCCAGCAGCCCCAGCGCTATACTACCCCTGCAGTACTTC. Its translation: CASSPSAILPLQYF.

The chain employs TRBV7-9 and TRBJ1-2; D may be TRBD1 (5 bases). V lost 3 bases and J lost 8, with 25 bases in between. CDR1 is SEHNR, CDR2 FQNEAQ, per germline (reference sequence). This CDR3 contains 17 residues. In DNA form, the CDR3 reads TGTGCCAGCAGCTTCTTACCCGACAGTTTCCAAGGGAAGGGCTACACCTTC. This encodes CASSFLPDSFQGKGYTF.

The gene calls are TRBV7-2 and TRBJ2-7; 12 bases line up with TRBD2. The CDR3 length is 15 residues. The germline V gene has CDR1 SGHTA and CDR2 FQGNSA. J was trimmed by 2 bases and V by 3 bases; bases with no gene match: 2. DNA of the CDR3: TGTGCCAGCAGCTTTAGGACTAGCGGGACCTACGAGCAGTACTTC. This gives the protein CASSFRTSGTYEQYF.

This chain links TRBV28 with TRBJ1-2; no definite D call. The CDR3 length is 12 residues. Trimming removed 2 bases from V and 1 base from J, with 2 bases in between. CDR1 and CDR2 (germline): MDHEN, SYDVKM. DNA for the CDR3: TGTGCCAGCAGTTTACTTAACTATGGCTACACCTTC. Its protein product is CASSLLNYGYTF.

In DNA, the CDR3 is TGCGCCAGCAGCCGAGGGACTAGCGGGAGCTCTTGGAATGAGCAGTTCTTC. Its protein product is CASSRGTSGSSWNEQFF. This chain links TRBV5-1 with TRBJ2-1, with TRBD2 matching 14 bases. Trimming took 4 bases from V and 7 from J; bases not matched to a gene: 10. Germline lookup yields CDR1 SGHRS and CDR2 YFSETQ. The length of the CDR3 is 17 residues.

The chain carries TRBV18 and TRBJ2-4; TRBD2 matches at 10 bases. The V gene's germline CDR1 is KGHSH and CDR2 LQKENI. Germline trimming cut 0 bases from V and 4 bases from J; bases unmatched to any gene: 3. The CDR3 extends over 16 amino acids. In DNA form, the CDR3 reads TGTGCCAGCTCACCACCTCTAGCGGGAGTTAAAAACATTCAGTACTTC. It yields the protein CASSPPLAGVKNIQYF.

This clone was detected only a few times. The gene calls are TRBV18 and TRBJ1-3; 7 bases are shared with TRBD1. The CDR3 has 13 amino acids. Germline V gene data show CDR1 as KGHSH and CDR2 as LQKENI. With 4 bases clipped from V and 4 bases from J, the junction kept 1 base outside the gene matches. The CDR3 bases are TGTGCCAGCTCACGGGACAGAGGAAACACCATATATTTT. Translation gives CASSRDRGNTIYF. Full variable domain (remainder filled in from reference TRBV18 and TRBJ1-3): NAGVMQNPRHLVRRRGQEARLRCSPMKGHSHVYWYRQLPEEGLKFMVYLQKENIIDESGMPKERFSAEFPKEGPSILRIQQVVRGDSAAYFCASSRDRGNTIYFGEGSWLTVV.

The genes are TRBV6-2 or TRBV6-3 and TRBJ2-7, with a weak D call TRBD1 (6 bases). There are 15 residues in the CDR3. Trimming shortened V by 6 bases and J by 3 bases, and 18 bases separated the two germline ends. The germline V gene has CDR1 MNHEY and CDR2 SVGEGT. For the CDR3, the DNA is TGTGCCAGCAGCGACATAACAGGGAAAATCTACGAGCAGTACTTC. Amino acid sequence: CASSDITGKIYEQYF.

The chain has TRBV12-3 or TRBV12-4 and TRBJ2-5; 7 positions agree with TRBD2. There are 13 residues in the CDR3. V gave up 8 bases and J gave up 0 bases; unmatched junction bases: 3. The CDR3 loop reads CASFRGDQETQYF. The CDR3 nucleotides are TGTGCCAGCTTTCGGGGGGACCAAGAGACCCAGTACTTC.

A few counts support this clone. CDR3 in amino acids: CASSYSLNTGELFF. The CDR3 bases are TGTGCCAGCAGTTACTCGTTAAACACCGGGGAGCTGTTTTTT. The J gene is TRBJ2-2, the V gene TRBV6-5; D is ambiguous. The germline CDR1 and CDR2 sequences are MNHEY and SVGAGI. The CDR3 is made up of 14 amino acids. Trimming took off 0 bases at V and 2 bases at J, with 4 bases between the two ends.

The J gene is TRBJ1-1, the V gene TRBV28, with 10 bases lining up with TRBD1. In germline, CDR1 is MDHEN, CDR2 SYDVKM. V was clipped by 7 bases and J by 4 bases; unmatched bases: 6. The CDR3 runs 14 residues. CDR3 coding DNA: TGTGCCAGCACAAAGGGACAGGGGTCCACTGAAGCTTTCTTT. This codes for CASTKGQGSTEAFF.

This chain connects TRBV28 to TRBJ2-7; D gene ambiguous. Trimming took 7 bases from V and 0 from J, leaving 10 bases between them. In germline, CDR1 is MDHEN, CDR2 SYDVKM. The CDR3 loop spans 13 amino acids. CDR3 nucleotide sequence: TGTGCCAGCATCACCCCCGGCTCCTACGAGCAGTACTTC. Amino acid sequence: CASITPGSYEQYF.

The chain is built from TRBV7-8 and TRBJ2-5, with 10 bases that match TRBD1. The trim removed 1 base at V and 7 bases at J, leaving 6 bases unmatched. Germline assignment: CDR1 SGHVS and CDR2 FQNEAQ. The CDR3 covers 15 residues. The CDR3 loop reads CASSLEGTGVGTQYF. The DNA of the CDR3 is TGTGCCAGCAGCTTAGAGGGGACAGGGGTTGGGACCCAGTACTTC.

This chain connects TRBV14 to TRBJ1-1; tentative D call: TRBD1 (5 bases). V lost 1 base, J lost 11 bases, and 11 bases lay in between. The CDR3 length is 12 residues. CDR1 and CDR2 (germline): SGHDN, FVKESK. The CDR3 DNA is TGTGCCAGCAGCCAAGGGTGGCAGGGCGCTTTCTTT. Protein product: CASSQGWQGAFF.